These 25 T cell receptor beta chains came from one sample sequenced in a study of control samples from healthy donors and cancer patients. Sequencing was performed with immunoSEQ multiplex PCR; in TCRdb, only in-frame clones are kept and a portion is missing. The data show approximately 130,000 clones, around 86% seen once. Sequences were obtained from blood. These receptor sequences come from a man between 35 and 55 years old in good health.

The chain is built from TRBV5-4 and TRBJ2-5, with 10 bases that match TRBD2. In germline, CDR1 is SGHNT, CDR2 YYREEE (reference sequence). Trimming cost V 3 bases and J 7 bases; bases outside gene matches: 9. CDR3 length: 15 amino acids. In nucleotides, the CDR3 is TGTGCCAGCAGCTGGACTAGCGGACCCAGTGGGACCCAGTACTTC. Its translation is CASSWTSGPSGTQYF.

This clone was picked up one time. The chain combines TRBV10-1 with TRBJ1-4, with 9 bases fitting TRBD1. CDR3 length equals 16 residues. V trimming: 5 bases; J trimming: 8 bases; junction bases outside the gene matches: 12. Germline CDR1 and CDR2: WNHNN and SYGVQD (reference sequence). The CDR3 DNA is TGCGCCAGCAGTAAGGGACAGGGAATTGTCCCAGAAAAACTGTTTTTT. Its translation is CASSKGQGIVPEKLFF.

The J gene is TRBJ1-1, the V gene TRBV14; tentatively, D is TRBD1 (5 bases). The CDR3 is 12 residues long. Trimming took 2 bases from V and 4 from J, leaving 5 bases between them. The germline CDR1 and CDR2 sequences are SGHDN and FVKESK. CDR3 sequence: CASSQRGTEAFF. In DNA form, the CDR3 reads TGTGCCAGCAGCCAAAGGGGCACTGAAGCTTTCTTT. Looking up the rest from reference TRBV14 and TRBJ1-1 gives the full variable domain: EAGVTQFPSHSVIEKGQTVTLRCDPISGHDNLYWYRRVMGKEIKFLLHFVKESKQDESGMPNNRFLAERTGGTYSTLKVQPAELEDSGVYFCASSQRGTEAFFGQGTRLTVV.

In regard to this clone: Other DNA sequences from this sample encode an identical CDR3 as well. The rearrangement joins TRBV7-2 to TRBJ2-5; weak D call: TRBD1 (6 bases). The ends were cut back, 0 bases at V and 4 bases at J, with 9 bases in the middle. CDR1 and CDR2 from the germline V gene are SGHTA and FQGNSA. The CDR3 totals 14 residues. The CDR3: CASSLAGAGETQYF. CDR3 in DNA: TGTGCCAGCAGCTTAGCGGGGGCGGGAGAGACCCAGTACTTC. The full variable domain, in which reference TRBV7-2 and TRBJ2-5 provide the parts outside the CDR3, is GAGVSQSPSNKVTEKGKDVELRCDPISGHTALYWYRQSLGQGLEFLIYFQGNSAPDKSGLPSDRFSAERTGGSVSTLTIQRTQQEDSAVYLCASSLAGAGETQYFGPGTRLLVL.

J is TRBJ1-6 and V is TRBV7-2; 7 bases are shared with TRBD1. Germline CDR1 reads SGHTA; CDR2 reads FQGNSA. Trimming cost V 6 bases and J 8 bases; bases outside gene matches: 13. This CDR3 is 16 amino acids long. This chain's CDR3 is CASSSFTGDAHSPLHF. The CDR3 nucleotides read TGTGCCAGCAGTTCATTTACAGGGGATGCGCATTCACCCCTCCACTTT.

This chain connects TRBV4-3 to TRBJ2-3; D is uncertain. Germline CDR1 LGHNA, CDR2 YSLEER. The CDR3 is 15 residues long. Trimming took 0 bases from V and 4 from J, leaving 11 bases between them. The CDR3 nucleotides read TGCGCCAGCAGCCAAGATCACGGAGATGCAGATACGCAGTATTTT. Protein: CASSQDHGDADTQYF.

The chain joins TRBV11-3 to TRBJ2-7; 7 bases align to TRBD1. Germline lookup yields CDR1 SGHNT and CDR2 YENEEA. The CDR3 runs 13 residues. V dropped 3 bases and J dropped 4; count of bases not matched to a gene: 3. DNA of the CDR3: TGTGCCAGCAGCTTGGGCAGGGGGTACGAGCAGTACTTC. Translating gives CASSLGRGYEQYF.

In nucleotides, the CDR3 is TGTGCCAGCAGCCTCCACGGGACACCGGGCACGGGGGAGCTGTTTTTT. Protein sequence: CASSLHGTPGTGELFF. This chain joins TRBV13 and TRBJ2-2; D is possibly TRBD1 (6 bases). V lost 5 bases and J lost 8, with 21 bases in between. This CDR3 has 16 amino acids. The germline V gene has CDR1 PRHDT and CDR2 FYEKMQ (reference sequence).

This clone occurred once. The rearrangement links TRBV7-2 to TRBJ2-3; D assignment may be TRBD1 or TRBD2 (6 bases each). The CDR3 consists of 17 residues. V dropped 2 bases and J dropped 4 bases, with 19 bases sitting between them. CDR1 and CDR2 (germline): SGHTA, FQGNSA. Here the CDR3 reads CASSLSRRGLRPDTQYF. CDR3 DNA: TGTGCCAGCAGCTTAAGTCGCAGGGGACTCCGTCCAGATACGCAGTATTTT.

The rearrangement links TRBV7-6 to TRBJ2-5; perhaps TRBD2 as D (5 bases). The CDR3 loop spans 13 amino acids. The V gene's germline CDR1 is SGHVS and CDR2 FNYEAQ. Trimming cost V 4 bases and J 4 bases, with 10 bases left between them. CDR3 loop: CASSSIRGETQYF. DNA of the CDR3: TGTGCCAGCAGCTCCATTCGGGGAGAGACCCAGTACTTC.

This rearrangement joins TRBV24-1 to TRBJ2-2; TRBD2 agrees at 8 bases. Looked up from germline, CDR1 is KGHDR and CDR2 is SFDVKD. The CDR3 has 21 amino acids. The junction had 15 bases not matched to a gene; V was cut back by 0 bases and J by 1 base. CDR3 region: CATSDLHRGRQAGVNTGELFF. The CDR3 DNA reads TGTGCCACCAGTGATTTGCACCGGGGGCGGCAAGCGGGGGTGAACACCGGGGAGCTGTTTTTT.

CDR3 sequence: CASSDSGTAYNSPLHF. The CDR3, as DNA: TGTGCCAGTAGTGATTCCGGGACAGCCTATAATTCACCCCTCCACTTT. The chain joins TRBV19 to TRBJ1-6; 7 bases agree with TRBD1. Germline loops: CDR1 LNHDA, CDR2 SQIVND (reference sequence). Germline trimming cut 5 bases from V and 2 bases from J; bases unmatched to any gene: 6. The CDR3 has 16 amino acids.

V gene TRBV18 combines with J gene TRBJ1-2; no clear D gene. Per the germline V gene, CDR1 is KGHSH and CDR2 is LQKENI. Trimming cost V 2 bases and J 5 bases, with 6 bases left between them. The CDR3 is 12 amino acids. The CDR3 is CASSPGDYGYTF. The CDR3 nucleotides read TGTGCCAGCTCACCAGGCGATTATGGCTACACCTTC. Using reference TRBV18 and TRBJ1-2 for the parts outside the CDR3, the full variable domain is NAGVMQNPRHLVRRRGQEARLRCSPMKGHSHVYWYRQLPEEGLKFMVYLQKENIIDESGMPKERFSAEFPKEGPSILRIQQVVRGDSAAYFCASSPGDYGYTFGSGTRLTVV.

This clone came up once. The genes are TRBV6-6 and TRBJ1-5, with a tentative D call TRBD1 (5 bases). The CDR3 is 14 residues long. Germline assignment: CDR1 MNHNY and CDR2 SVGAGI (reference sequence). With 7 bases removed from V and 6 bases from J, the gap between germline ends came to 16 bases. CDR3 protein: CASTDGRGIQPQHF. The CDR3, as DNA: TGTGCCAGCACCGACGGAAGGGGAATTCAGCCCCAGCATTTT.

CDR3 region: CASQEWGNYGYTF. The DNA of the CDR3 is TGTGCCAGCCAGGAATGGGGGAACTATGGCTACACCTTC. V and J are TRBV5-6 and TRBJ1-2; possible D gene TRBD1, 5 bases. This CDR3 is built from 13 residues. V lost 7 bases and J 2 bases, leaving 12 bases between the germline ends. Germline lookup yields CDR1 SGHDT and CDR2 YYEEEE. The full variable domain, in which reference TRBV5-6 and TRBJ1-2 provide the parts outside the CDR3, is DAGVTQSPTHLIKTRGQQVTLRCSPKSGHDTVSWYQQALGQGPQFIFQYYEEEERQRGNFPDRFSGHQFPNYSSELNVNALLLGDSALYLCASQEWGNYGYTFGSGTRLTVV.

The chain recombines TRBV25-1 with TRBJ1-4, with TRBD1 matching 7 bases. The CDR3 runs 17 residues. V lost 3 bases to trimming and J lost 4 bases; unmatched junction nucleotides: 11. Germline V lookup: CDR1 MGHDK, CDR2 SYGVNS. CDR3 sequence reads: CASSEPTWTGDNEKLFF. For the CDR3, the DNA is TGTGCCAGCAGTGAGCCTACCTGGACAGGAGATAATGAAAAACTGTTTTTT. Full variable domain (rest looked up from reference TRBV25-1 and TRBJ1-4): EADIYQTPRYLVIGTGKKITLECSQTMGHDKMYWYQQDPGMELHLIHYSYGVNSTEKGDLSSESTVSRIRTEHFPLTLESARPSHTSQYLCASSEPTWTGDNEKLFFGSGTQLSVL.

This clone has only one observation. CDR3 region: CAWRLHGTGRGNEQFF. CDR3 in DNA: TGTGCCTGGAGGCTACACGGGACAGGGAGGGGCAATGAGCAGTTCTTC. The chain combines TRBV30 with TRBJ2-1, with TRBD1 matching over 9 bases. V trimming: 3 bases; J trimming: 6 bases; junction bases outside the gene matches: 12. The CDR3 extends over 16 amino acids. The germline gives CDR1 GTSNPN, CDR2 SVGIG (reference sequence).

The rearrangement links TRBV5-6 to TRBJ2-2; TRBD1 is a possible D gene (8 bases). The CDR3 is 15 amino acids. Germline CDR1 is SGHDT and CDR2 is YYEEEE. With 2 bases removed from V and 6 bases from J, the gap between germline ends came to 14 bases. DNA of the CDR3: TGTGCCAGCAGCTTCGACAGGGGAGGGGCCGGGGAGCTGTTTTTT. Translating it yields CASSFDRGGAGELFF.

The chain uses TRBV7-8 and TRBJ1-5; weak D call: TRBD1 (5 bases). This CDR3 comprises 15 residues. In germline, CDR1 is SGHVS, CDR2 FQNEAQ. V dropped 2 bases and J dropped 2 bases, with 10 bases sitting between them. CDR3 sequence: CASSLTGVGNQPQHF. The CDR3 DNA reads as TGTGCCAGCAGCTTAACAGGAGTGGGCAATCAGCCCCAGCATTTT.

This chain links TRBV21-1 with TRBJ1-2; the table's D call of TRBD1 was not tested on the DNA. TRBV21-1 is noted as a pseudogene. CDR3 size: 16 residues. CDR3 residues: CASSKNPRQGDDGYTF. DNA for the CDR3: TGTGCCAGCAGCAAAAACCCCCGGCAGGGGGATGATGGCTACACCTTC.

The chain recombines TRBV7-6 with TRBJ2-4; tentatively, D is TRBD1 (6 bases). V lost 1 base and J 7 bases, leaving 17 bases between the germline ends. Germline values: CDR1 SGHVS, CDR2 FNYEAQ. CDR3 length: 16 residues. The CDR3 nucleotides read TGTGCCAGCAGCTTAGGAGTCGGCCAGGGGCTGAACATTCAGTACTTC. It yields the protein CASSLGVGQGLNIQYF. The full variable domain, its missing parts supplied by reference TRBV7-6 and TRBJ2-4, is GAGVSQSPRYKVTKRGQDVALRCDPISGHVSLYWYRQALGQGPEFLTYFNYEAQQDKSGLPNDRFSAERPEGSISTLTIQRTEQRDSAMYRCASSLGVGQGLNIQYFGAGTRLSVL.

The chain carries TRBV30 and TRBJ2-5, with no clear D. The V end lost 2 bases, the J end lost 10 bases, and 11 bases lay between the germline ends. CDR1 is GTSNPN, CDR2 SVGIG, per germline (reference sequence). The CDR3 loop spans 11 amino acids. The CDR3: CAWSPSVHQYF. In DNA, the CDR3 is TGTGCCTGGAGTCCCTCGGTCCACCAGTACTTC. The variable domain in full, with the rest retrieved from reference TRBV30 and TRBJ2-5, is SQTIHQWPATLVQPVGSPLSLECTVEGTSNPNLYWYRQAAGRGLQLLFYSVGIGQISSEVPQNLSASRPQDRQFILSSKKLLLSDSGFYLCAWSPSVHQYFGPGTRLLVL.

The chain uses TRBV12-5 and TRBJ1-2; 7 positions match TRBD1. J gave up 0 bases and V 1 base, and 8 bases lay outside the gene matches. Germline CDR1 reads LGHNT; CDR2 reads FRNRAP. The CDR3 covers 17 residues. Here the CDR3 reads CASGLGQGTLSNYGYTF. The CDR3 DNA sequence: TGTGCTAGTGGTTTGGGACAGGGCACCCTTTCTAACTATGGCTACACCTTC.

The rearrangement links TRBV27 to TRBJ1-1; D not certain. CDR1 and CDR2 (germline): MNHEY, SMNVEV (reference sequence). This CDR3 comprises 13 residues. Deletions cut 4 bases from V and 1 base from J, with 7 bases between. The CDR3 bases are TGTGCCAGCAGTTCGACGGGGAACACTGAAGCTTTCTTT. It encodes CASSSTGNTEAFF.

The chain carries TRBV18 and TRBJ2-7; either TRBD1 or TRBD2 may supply D (5 bases each). Germline V CDR1 and CDR2: KGHSH, LQKENI. With 4 bases removed from V and 5 bases from J, the gap between germline ends came to 24 bases. The CDR3 runs to 17 residues. CDR3 in amino acids: CASSLINRDGGRNEQYF. The CDR3 DNA reads as TGTGCCAGCTCACTAATCAATCGGGACGGCGGGCGGAACGAGCAGTACTTC.